Below, 17 T cell receptor beta chains from the same sample are listed, as sequenced in a study of T cell repertoires in cytomegalovirus infection. MiXCR, applied by TCRdb to the reads, yields one record per CDR3 protein. The sample lists hundreds of thousands of distinct CDR3 sequences, around 10% seen once, with 10% to 13% in the top ten. Sequenced material: PBMCs. Source of these receptors: a human donor in good health (CMV status not recorded). Some clones in this sample may be carry-over from other donors' samples.

This clonotype was detected many times. The chain couples TRBV7-8 to TRBJ2-1; D is unclear. Deletions cut 1 base from V and 8 bases from J, with 6 bases between. The CDR3 totals 12 residues. CDR1 is SGHVS and CDR2 is FQNEAQ in the germline V gene. Here the CDR3 DNA reads TGTGCCAGCAGCTTAGTAGTCCATGAGCAGTTCTTC. It yields the protein CASSLVVHEQFF.

V usage is TRBV29-1 and J usage is TRBJ1-1; D is uncertain. Trimming took 8 bases from V and 1 from J, leaving 14 bases between them. The CDR3 totals 13 residues. The germline V gene encodes CDR1 SQVTM and CDR2 ANQGSEA. The CDR3 nucleotides are TGCAGCTATAAGGACGGAAGGAACACTGAAGCTTTCTTT. This codes for CSYKDGRNTEAFF.

This clonotype was detected many times. The rearrangement links TRBV12-3 or TRBV12-4 to TRBJ2-7; TRBD1 aligns across 7 bases. V trimming: 6 bases; J trimming: 0 bases; junction bases outside the gene matches: 5. CDR3 length: 14 amino acids. The CDR3 nucleotides read TGTGCCAGCAGGCCGACAGGGAGCTCCTACGAGCAGTACTTC. It encodes CASRPTGSSYEQYF.

This clonotype was counted ten times or more. The chain links TRBV7-8 to TRBJ1-3, with D tentatively TRBD1 (6 bases). The ends were cut back, 6 bases at V and 0 bases at J, with 12 bases in the middle. The CDR3 is made up of 15 amino acids. Germline CDR1 and CDR2: SGHVS and FQNEAQ. CDR3 nucleotides: TGTGCCAGCAGGCCTACCAGGGGCTCTGGAAACACCATATATTTT. Translating it yields CASRPTRGSGNTIYF. Drawing the rest from reference TRBV7-8 and TRBJ1-3, the complete variable domain is GAGVSQSPRYKVAKRGQDVALRCDPISGHVSLFWYQQALGQGPEFLTYFQNEAQLDKSGLPSDRFFAERPEGSVSTLKIQRTQQEDSAVYLCASRPTRGSGNTIYFGEGSWLTVV.

This clonotype was recorded at least ten times. The V and J genes are TRBV5-4 and TRBJ2-2, with D possibly called TRBD1 or TRBD2 (5 bases each). This CDR3 is built from 15 residues. V gave up 4 bases and J gave up 4 bases, with 14 bases separating them. The germline V gene encodes CDR1 SGHNT and CDR2 YYREEE (reference sequence). CDR3 amino acids: CASSRGPPSTGELFF. DNA of the CDR3: TGTGCCAGCAGCCGGGGACCTCCGAGCACCGGGGAGCTGTTTTTT.

This chain uses TRBV20-1 with TRBJ2-6; D perhaps matches TRBD2 (6 bases). Trimming took 4 bases from V and 2 from J, leaving 9 bases between them. Germline V gives CDR1 DFQATT, CDR2 SNEGSKA (reference sequence). The CDR3 is made up of 14 amino acids. The CDR3 nucleotides read TGCAGTGCTACCGGGGGACCTGGGGCCAACGTCCTGACTTTC. It is translated as CSATGGPGANVLTF.

V gene TRBV20-1 combines with J gene TRBJ2-7, with D uncertain. This CDR3 has 13 amino acids. V lost 6 bases, J lost 2 bases, and 14 bases lay in between. Germline values: CDR1 DFQATT, CDR2 SNEGSKA (reference sequence). CDR3 loop: CSATLTGPYEQYF. The CDR3 coding sequence is TGCAGTGCAACCCTTACCGGGCCCTACGAGCAGTACTTC.

This clonotype showed up just a few times. The chain links TRBV5-1 to TRBJ1-2, with 8 bases aligning to TRBD1. The V gene end was trimmed by 4 bases and the J gene end by 5 bases; junction bases not matched to a gene: 7. Germline loops: CDR1 SGHRS, CDR2 YFSETQ. This CDR3 comprises 14 residues. The CDR3 bases are TGCGCCAGCAGCGGTGACAGGGGTCGTTATGGCTACACCTTC. As protein: CASSGDRGRYGYTF.

In this sample, this clonotype turned up many times. V is TRBV6-1 and J is TRBJ1-1; 8 nucleotides agree with TRBD1. Germline CDR1 and CDR2: MNHNS and SASEGT. The V and J ends lost 5 bases and 0 bases, in that order; junction bases with no gene match: 8. The CDR3 runs to 16 residues. The DNA of the CDR3 is TGTGCCAGCAGTCCTGGACAGGGTTTGATGAACACTGAAGCTTTCTTT. Its protein is CASSPGQGLMNTEAFF.

In its sample, this clonotype was seen a few times. The chain couples TRBV5-1 to TRBJ1-2; maybe TRBD1 (5 bases). The CDR3 runs to 14 residues. Trimming shortened V by 3 bases and J by 4 bases, and 13 bases separated the two germline ends. Germline values: CDR1 SGHRS, CDR2 YFSETQ. The CDR3 sequence: CASSSPQGAYGYTF. CDR3 DNA: TGCGCCAGCAGCTCGCCCCAGGGCGCCTATGGCTACACCTTC.

This clonotype was seen repeatedly, ten times or more. V usage is TRBV7-2 and J usage is TRBJ2-2, with no clear D. V was trimmed by 1 base and J by 3 bases, leaving 6 bases between them. The CDR3 covers 14 residues. Germline lookup yields CDR1 SGHTA and CDR2 FQGNSA. The CDR3 nucleotides read TGTGCCAGCAGCTTAGTGGGGTACACCGGGGAGCTGTTTTTT. It specifies CASSLVGYTGELFF.

The sample holds many counts of this clonotype. V usage is TRBV10-2 and J usage is TRBJ1-1; possible D gene TRBD1, 6 bases. Trimming took 3 bases from V and 5 from J, leaving 10 bases between them. The CDR3 extends over 13 amino acids. Germline CDR1 and CDR2: WSHSY and SAAADI. CDR3 region: CASSEQGGTEAFF. CDR3 DNA sequence: TGCGCCAGCAGTGAACAGGGCGGGACTGAAGCTTTCTTT.

This clonotype was detected once. A clone one base away is much larger, so this may be a read error. The CDR3 carries no conserved terminal phenylalanine or tryptophan, so it likely arises from a read error. This chain connects TRBV30 to TRBJ1-6; D may be TRBD1 (5 bases). Germline assignment: CDR1 GTSNPN and CDR2 SVGIG (reference sequence). The CDR3 totals 15 residues. V shed 3 bases and J shed 4 bases, with 13 bases lying between them. DNA for the CDR3: TGTGCCTGGAGCCCGGGGCAGCGTTATAATTCACCCCTCCACTAT. This translates into CAWSPGQRYNSPLHY.

V is TRBV5-5 and J is TRBJ2-3, with TRBD1 identical over 8 bases. J was trimmed by 5 bases and V by 0 bases; bases with no gene match: 5. The germline V gene has CDR1 SGHKS and CDR2 YYEKEE (reference sequence). This CDR3 region has 15 residues. The CDR3 DNA reads TGTGCCAGCAGCTTGGTGTCAGGGGGCGTAGATACGCAGTATTTT. It translates to CASSLVSGGVDTQYF.

On this clonotype: A much more abundant neighbour one base away suggests this may be a read error. The rearrangement links TRBV12-3 or TRBV12-4 to TRBJ1-2; 11 nucleotides align to TRBD1. There are 16 residues in the CDR3. The J segment lost 8 bases and the V segment lost 7 bases, leaving 15 bases of the junction unmatched. CDR3 amino acids: CASISRGQGAGVGYTF. The CDR3 coding sequence is TGTGCCAGCATCTCAAGAGGACAGGGGGCAGGAGTCGGCTACACCTTC.

This clonotype occurred many times. This chain links TRBV19 with TRBJ2-1; 7 nucleotides align to TRBD2. V dropped 10 bases and J dropped 2; count of bases not matched to a gene: 11. The CDR3 spans 15 residues. Germline V CDR1 and CDR2: LNHDA, SQIVND (reference sequence). The CDR3 region has the DNA TGTGCCACCACGAGCGGGACCGCAACCTACAATGAGCAGTTCTTC. It translates to CATTSGTATYNEQFF.

This clonotype appeared many times. The rearrangement joins TRBV7-6 to TRBJ1-6; D uncertain. Per the germline V gene, CDR1 is SGHVS and CDR2 is FNYEAQ. The CDR3 runs to 18 residues. V lost 5 bases to trimming and J lost 6 bases, with 23 bases between them. The CDR3, as DNA: TGTGCCAGCAGCATAAGTGACCGTAACCCAACAATTAATTCACCCCTCCACTTT. It encodes CASSISDRNPTINSPLHF.